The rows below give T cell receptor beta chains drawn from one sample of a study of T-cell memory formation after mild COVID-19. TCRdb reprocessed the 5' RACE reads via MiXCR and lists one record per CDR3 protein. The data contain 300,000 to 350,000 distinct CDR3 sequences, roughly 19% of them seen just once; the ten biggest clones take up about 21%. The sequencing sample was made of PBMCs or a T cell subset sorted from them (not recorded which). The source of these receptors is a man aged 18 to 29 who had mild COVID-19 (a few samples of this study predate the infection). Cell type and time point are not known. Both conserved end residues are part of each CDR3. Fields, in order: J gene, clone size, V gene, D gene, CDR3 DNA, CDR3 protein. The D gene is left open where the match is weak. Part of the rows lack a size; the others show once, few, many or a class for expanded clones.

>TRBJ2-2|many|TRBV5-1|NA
TGCGCCAGCAGTCAGCGTTCCAACACCGGGGAGCTGTTTTTT
CASSQRSNTGELFF
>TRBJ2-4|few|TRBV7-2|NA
TGTGCCAGCAGCCCCCCCGTCGGGGCGGGGACACTAGCCAAAAACATTCAGTACTTC
CASSPPVGAGTLAKNIQYF
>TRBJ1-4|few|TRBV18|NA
TGTGCCAGCTCACCACCCAGTGAACCCGAAAAACTGTTTTTT
CASSPPSEPEKLFF
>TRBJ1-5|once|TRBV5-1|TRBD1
TGCGCCAGCAGCTCGAAGGTTACAGGGGCCAATCAGCCCCAGCATTTT
CASSSKVTGANQPQHF
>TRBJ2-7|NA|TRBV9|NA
TGTGCCAGCAGCGCCCTAGACAGGGACTATATCTACGAGCAGTACTTC
CASSALDRDYIYEQYF
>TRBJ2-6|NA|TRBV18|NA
TGTGCCAGCTCACCACCCCACTCTGGGGCCAACGTCCTGACTTTC
CASSPPHSGANVLTF
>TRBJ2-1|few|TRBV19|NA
TGTGCCTCCGTAGGGTACTCCTACAATGAGCAGTTCTTC
CASVGYSYNEQFF
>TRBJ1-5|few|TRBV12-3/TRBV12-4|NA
TGTGCCAGCAGCACGTCACGGATCAATCAGCCCCAGCATTTT
CASSTSRINQPQHF
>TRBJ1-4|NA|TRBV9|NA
TGTGCCAGCAGCGTATACTACAGGGCCGGTGAAAAACTGTTTTTT
CASSVYYRAGEKLFF
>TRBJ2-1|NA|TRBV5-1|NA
TGCGCCAGCAGCTTGGACCAGGTTTACTACAATGAGCAGTTCTTC
CASSLDQVYYNEQFF
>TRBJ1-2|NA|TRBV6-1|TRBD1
TGTGCCAGCAGTAAACAGGGGGTACGCTATGGCTACACCTTC
CASSKQGVRYGYTF
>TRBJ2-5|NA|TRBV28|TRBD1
TGTGCCAGCGAACGGGACAGGGGGCGCGAGATAGAGACCCAGTACTTC
CASERDRGREIETQYF
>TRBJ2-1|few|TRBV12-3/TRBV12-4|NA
TGTGCCAGCAGTTTTGAGTCAGTGAATGAGCAGTTCTTC
CASSFESVNEQFF
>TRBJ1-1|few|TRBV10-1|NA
TGCGCCAGCAGTGAGTGGAGTTACACTGAAGCTTTCTTT
CASSEWSYTEAFF
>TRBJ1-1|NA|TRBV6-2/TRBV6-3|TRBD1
TGTGCCAGCAGTTCCGACAGGGGTCCGAGACTGAACACTGAAGCTTTCTTT
CASSSDRGPRLNTEAFF
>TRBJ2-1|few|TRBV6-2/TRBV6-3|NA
NA
CASSYFGTGNEKGFF
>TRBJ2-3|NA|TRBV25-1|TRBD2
TGTGCCAGCAAACTAGCGGGGGGGGATACGCAGTATTTT
CASKLAGGDTQYF
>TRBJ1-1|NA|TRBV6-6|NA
TGTGCCAGCAGCCACAGGGTGGAGGGGCACACTGAAGCTTTCTTT
CASSHRVEGHTEAFF
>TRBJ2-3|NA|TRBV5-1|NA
TGCGCCAGCAGCTTGCTTTGGGGCCCTGGCACAGATACGCAGTATTTT
CASSLLWGPGTDTQYF
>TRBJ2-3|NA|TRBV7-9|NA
TGTGCCAGCAGCTTTCGACTGTATACGCAGTATTTT
CASSFRLYTQYF
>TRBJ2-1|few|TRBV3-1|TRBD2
TGTGCCAGCAGCCCTCGGGGGGACAATGAGCAGTTCTTC
CASSPRGDNEQFF
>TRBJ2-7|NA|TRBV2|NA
TGTGCCAGCACGGACAGCAACTCCTACGAGCAGTACTTC
CASTDSNSYEQYF
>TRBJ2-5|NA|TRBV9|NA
TGTGCCAGCAGCGTAGAGCCTCCGGAGACCCAGTACTTC
CASSVEPPETQYF
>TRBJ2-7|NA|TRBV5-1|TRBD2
TGCGCCAGCAGCCACCCAAGCGGGGGCTACGAGCAGTACTTC
CASSHPSGGYEQYF
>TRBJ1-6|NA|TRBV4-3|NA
TGCGCCAGCAGCCAAGTGACCGGGGGCGGGATGCCCCTCCACTTT
CASSQVTGGGMPLHF
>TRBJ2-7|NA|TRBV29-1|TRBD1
TGCAGCGTTGACTGGACAGGGAATTACGAGCAGTACTTC
CSVDWTGNYEQYF
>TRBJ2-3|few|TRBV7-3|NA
TGTGCCAGCAGCTTCGCGGGACAGAGCACAGATACGCAGTATTTT
CASSFAGQSTDTQYF
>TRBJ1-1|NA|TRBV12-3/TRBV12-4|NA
TGTGCCAGCGGGTTACTGGCTGAAGCTTTCTTT
CASGLLAEAFF
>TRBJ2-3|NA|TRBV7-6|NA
TGTGCCAGCATGCACGGCGTTAGCACAGATACGCAGTATTTT
CASMHGVSTDTQYF
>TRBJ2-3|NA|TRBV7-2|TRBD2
TGTGCCAGCAGCTCCTTAGCGGGGGGGCAGACAGATACGCAGTATTTT
CASSSLAGGQTDTQYF
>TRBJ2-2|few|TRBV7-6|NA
TGTGCCAGCAGCGTTCAACAGGGCGGGACCGGGGAGCTGTTTTTT
CASSVQQGGTGELFF
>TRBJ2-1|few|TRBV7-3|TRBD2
TGTGCCAGCAGCTTTTTAGCGGGGGGCAGAGATGAGCAGTTCTTC
CASSFLAGGRDEQFF
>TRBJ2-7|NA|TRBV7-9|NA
TGTGCCAGCAGCCCAGGAGACTGGGGGCGGACCTACGAGCAGTACTTC
CASSPGDWGRTYEQYF
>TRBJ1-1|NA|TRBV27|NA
TGTGCCAGCACCAATACTTGGGGGACTGAAGCTTTCTTT
CASTNTWGTEAFF
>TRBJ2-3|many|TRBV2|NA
TGTGCCAGCAGTGGTCTAGTTACCACAGATACGCAGTATTTT
CASSGLVTTDTQYF
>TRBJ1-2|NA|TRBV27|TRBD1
TGTGCCAGCAGTTTAAGGGTTCGGGGACAGCACTATGGCTACACCTTC
CASSLRVRGQHYGYTF
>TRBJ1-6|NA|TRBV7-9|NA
TGTGCCAGCAGCTTAGACGGGGATTCACCCCTCCACTTT
CASSLDGDSPLHF
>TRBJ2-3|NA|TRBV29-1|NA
TGCAGCGTTGAGTGGGGACCGAACACAGATACGCAGTATTTT
CSVEWGPNTDTQYF
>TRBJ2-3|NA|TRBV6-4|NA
TGTGCCAGCAGTGGACAGATAAATTCAGATACGCAGTATTTT
CASSGQINSDTQYF